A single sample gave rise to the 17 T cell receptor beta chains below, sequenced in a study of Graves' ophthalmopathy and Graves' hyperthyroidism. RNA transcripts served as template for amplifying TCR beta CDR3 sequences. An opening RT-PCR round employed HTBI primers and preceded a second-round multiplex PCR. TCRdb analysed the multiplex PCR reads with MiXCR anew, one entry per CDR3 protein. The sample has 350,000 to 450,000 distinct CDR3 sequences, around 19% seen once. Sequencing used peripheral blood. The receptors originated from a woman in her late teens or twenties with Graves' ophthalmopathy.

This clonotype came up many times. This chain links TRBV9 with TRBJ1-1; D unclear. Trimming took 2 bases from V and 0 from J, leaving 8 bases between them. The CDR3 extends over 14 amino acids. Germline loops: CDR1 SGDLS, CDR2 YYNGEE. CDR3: CASSVEVMNTEAFF. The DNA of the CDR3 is TGTGCCAGCAGCGTTGAGGTCATGAACACTGAAGCTTTCTTT.

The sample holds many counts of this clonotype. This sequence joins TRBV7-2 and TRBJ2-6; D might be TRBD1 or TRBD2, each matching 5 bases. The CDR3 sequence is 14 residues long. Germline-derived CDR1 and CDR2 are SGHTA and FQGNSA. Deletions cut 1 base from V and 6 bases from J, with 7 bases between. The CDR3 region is CASSLGGAANVLTF. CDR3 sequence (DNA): TGTGCCAGCAGCTTAGGAGGGGCGGCCAACGTCCTGACTTTC. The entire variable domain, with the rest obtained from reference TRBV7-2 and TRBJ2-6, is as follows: GAGVSQSPSNKVTEKGKDVELRCDPISGHTALYWYRQSLGQGLEFLIYFQGNSAPDKSGLPSDRFSAERTGGSVSTLTIQRTQQEDSAVYLCASSLGGAANVLTFGAGSRLTVL.

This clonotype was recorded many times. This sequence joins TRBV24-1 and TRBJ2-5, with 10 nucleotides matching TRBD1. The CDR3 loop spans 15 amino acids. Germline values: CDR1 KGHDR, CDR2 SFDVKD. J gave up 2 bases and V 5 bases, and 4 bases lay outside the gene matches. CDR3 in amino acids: CATSAGQGWQETQYF. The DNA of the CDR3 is TGTGCCACCAGTGCGGGACAGGGGTGGCAAGAGACCCAGTACTTC.

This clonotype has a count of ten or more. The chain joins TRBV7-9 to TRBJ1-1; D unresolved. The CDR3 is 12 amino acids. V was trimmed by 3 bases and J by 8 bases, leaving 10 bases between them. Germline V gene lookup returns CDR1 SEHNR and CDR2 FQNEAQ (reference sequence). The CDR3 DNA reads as TGTGCCAGCAGCTTTCTCGGGGTGGAAGCTTTCTTT. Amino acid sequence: CASSFLGVEAFF.

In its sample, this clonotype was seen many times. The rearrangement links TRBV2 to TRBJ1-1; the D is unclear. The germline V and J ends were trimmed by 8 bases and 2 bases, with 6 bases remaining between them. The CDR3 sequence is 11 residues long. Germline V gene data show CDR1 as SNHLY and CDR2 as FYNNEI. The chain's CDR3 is CASPGNTEAFF. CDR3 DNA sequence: TGTGCCAGCCCCGGTAACACTGAAGCTTTCTTT.

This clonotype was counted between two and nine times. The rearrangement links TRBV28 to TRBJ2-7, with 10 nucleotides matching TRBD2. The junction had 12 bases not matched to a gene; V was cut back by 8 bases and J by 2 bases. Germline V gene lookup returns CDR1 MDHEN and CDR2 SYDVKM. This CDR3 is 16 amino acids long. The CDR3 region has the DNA TGTGCCAGCTCCCCTCCAGGACTAGCGGACACCTACGAGCAGTACTTC. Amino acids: CASSPPGLADTYEQYF. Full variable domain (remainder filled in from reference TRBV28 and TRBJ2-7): DVKVTQSSRYLVKRTGEKVFLECVQDMDHENMFWYRQDPGLGLRLIYFSYDVKMKEKGDIPEGYSVSREKKERFSLILESASTNQTSMYLCASSPPGLADTYEQYFGPGTRLTVT.

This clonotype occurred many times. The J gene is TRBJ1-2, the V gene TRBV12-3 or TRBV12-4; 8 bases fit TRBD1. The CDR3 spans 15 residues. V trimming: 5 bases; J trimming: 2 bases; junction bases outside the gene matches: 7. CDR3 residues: CASSAPGGLNYGYTF. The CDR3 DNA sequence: TGTGCCAGCAGTGCCCCAGGGGGCCTCAACTATGGCTACACCTTC.

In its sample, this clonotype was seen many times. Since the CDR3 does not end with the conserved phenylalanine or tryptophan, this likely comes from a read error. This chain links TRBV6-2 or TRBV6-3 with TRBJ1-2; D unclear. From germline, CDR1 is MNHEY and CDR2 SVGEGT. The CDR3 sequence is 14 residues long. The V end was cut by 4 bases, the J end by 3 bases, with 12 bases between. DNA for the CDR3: TGTGCCAGCAGTTCAATTAACCGGGACTATGGCTACACCCTC. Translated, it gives CASSSINRDYGYTL.

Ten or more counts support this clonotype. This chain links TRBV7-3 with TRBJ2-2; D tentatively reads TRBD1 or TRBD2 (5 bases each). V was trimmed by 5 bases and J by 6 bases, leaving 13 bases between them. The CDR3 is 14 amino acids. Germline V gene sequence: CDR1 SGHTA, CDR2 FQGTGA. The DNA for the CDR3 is TGTGCCAGCAGCCCTCTAGGGGAGTCCGGGGAGCTGTTTTTT. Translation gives CASSPLGESGELFF.

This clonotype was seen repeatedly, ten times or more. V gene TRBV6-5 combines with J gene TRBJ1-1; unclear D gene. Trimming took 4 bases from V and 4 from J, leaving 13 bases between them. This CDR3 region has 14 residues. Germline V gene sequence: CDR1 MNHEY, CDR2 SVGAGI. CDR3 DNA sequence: TGTGCCAGCAGTTCCGACTCAAAAGGCACTGAAGCTTTCTTT. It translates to CASSSDSKGTEAFF.

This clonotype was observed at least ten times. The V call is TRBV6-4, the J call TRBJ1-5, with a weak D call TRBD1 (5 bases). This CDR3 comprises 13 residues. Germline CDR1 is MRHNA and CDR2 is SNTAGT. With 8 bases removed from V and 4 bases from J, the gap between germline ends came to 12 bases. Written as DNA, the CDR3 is TGTGCCAGCGCACCGGGGCCAAATCAGCCCCAGCATTTT. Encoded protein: CASAPGPNQPQHF.

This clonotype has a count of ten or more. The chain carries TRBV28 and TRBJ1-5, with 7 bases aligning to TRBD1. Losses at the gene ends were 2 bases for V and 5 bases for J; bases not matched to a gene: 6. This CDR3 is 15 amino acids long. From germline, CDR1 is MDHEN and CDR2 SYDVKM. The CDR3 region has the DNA TGTGCCAGCAGTTTAAAGGGGACAGTGTATCAGCCCCAGCATTTT. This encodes CASSLKGTVYQPQHF.

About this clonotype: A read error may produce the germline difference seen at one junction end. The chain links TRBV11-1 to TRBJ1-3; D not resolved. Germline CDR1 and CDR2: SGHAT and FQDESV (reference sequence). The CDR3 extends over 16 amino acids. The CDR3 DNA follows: TGTGCCAGCAGCTTATGGGTCACCAGCTCTAGAAACACCATATATTTT. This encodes CASSLWVTSSRNTIYF.

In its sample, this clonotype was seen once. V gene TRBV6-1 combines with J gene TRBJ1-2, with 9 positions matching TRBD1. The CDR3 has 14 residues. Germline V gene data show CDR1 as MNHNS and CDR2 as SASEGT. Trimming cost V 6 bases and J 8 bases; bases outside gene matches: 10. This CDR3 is CASRPIGTGLGYTF. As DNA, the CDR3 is TGTGCCAGCAGACCCATAGGGACAGGGCTCGGCTACACCTTC.

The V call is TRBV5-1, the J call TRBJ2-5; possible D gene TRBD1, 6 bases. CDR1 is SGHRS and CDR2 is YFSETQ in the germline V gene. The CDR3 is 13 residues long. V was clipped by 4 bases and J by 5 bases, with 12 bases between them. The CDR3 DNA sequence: TGCGCCAGCAGCGCAGGGGTCGGGGAGACCCAGTACTTC. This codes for CASSAGVGETQYF.

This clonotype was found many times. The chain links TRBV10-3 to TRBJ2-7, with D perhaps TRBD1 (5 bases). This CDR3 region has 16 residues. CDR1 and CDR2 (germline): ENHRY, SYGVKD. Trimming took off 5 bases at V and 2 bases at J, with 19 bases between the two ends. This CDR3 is CAISKSDREATYEQYF. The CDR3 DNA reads TGTGCCATCAGTAAATCCGACAGAGAGGCCACCTACGAGCAGTACTTC.

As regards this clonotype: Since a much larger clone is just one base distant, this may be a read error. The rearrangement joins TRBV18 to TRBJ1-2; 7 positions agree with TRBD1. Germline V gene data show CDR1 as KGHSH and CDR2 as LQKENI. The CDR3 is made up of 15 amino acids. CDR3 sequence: CASPPPDREREGYTF. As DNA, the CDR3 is TGTGCCAGCCCACCACCCGACAGGGAAAGGGAGGGCTACACCTTC.